The rows below give T cell receptor beta chains drawn from one sample of a study of Graves' ophthalmopathy and Graves' hyperthyroidism. TCRdb used MiXCR to reprocess the multiplex PCR reads, holding one entry per CDR3 protein. The sample lists around 1.1 million distinct CDR3 sequences, around a third occurring once. What was sequenced was peripheral blood or thyroid tissue (not recorded which). These receptors came from an adult man with Graves' hyperthyroidism. CDR3s leave out the opening cysteine and the closing phenylalanine or tryptophan. Fields, in order: CDR3 length, V gene, J gene, CDR3 protein.

13,TRBV29-1,TRBJ1-5,SLVAGVESNQPQH
13,TRBV11-2,.,ASSFFPTYQETQY
15,TRBV5-6,TRBJ2-5,ASTEIKKRETGKTQY
10,TRBV9,TRBJ2-2,ASSARPGELF
12,TRBV7-2,.,ASSSTSGGNEQF
14,TRBV7-2,TRBJ2-7,ASSLVRGRVGYEQY
14,TRBV7-8,TRBJ2-5,ASSPRSRPLGETQY
15,TRBV7-8,TRBJ2-2,ASSLEVLAGRTGELF
12,TRBV12-3/TRBV12-4,TRBJ2-7,ASVAAKGPYEQY
12,TRBV14,TRBJ1-2,ASRRSGRNYGYT
10,TRBV30,TRBJ2-5,AWSELSETQY
10,TRBV20-1,TRBJ2-7,SAPRGSDEQY
12,TRBV12-3/TRBV12-4,TRBJ1-5,ASSLVPGPQPQH
12,TRBV12-3/TRBV12-4,TRBJ1-6,ASSPSGLGSPLH
12,TRBV27,TRBJ1-2,ASSSPDRGLGYT
11,TRBV20-1,TRBJ1-2,SYLPGGAYGYT
12,TRBV6-5,TRBJ1-3,ASSYSVSGNTIY
13,TRBV2,TRBJ1-2,ASIADRGILGGYT